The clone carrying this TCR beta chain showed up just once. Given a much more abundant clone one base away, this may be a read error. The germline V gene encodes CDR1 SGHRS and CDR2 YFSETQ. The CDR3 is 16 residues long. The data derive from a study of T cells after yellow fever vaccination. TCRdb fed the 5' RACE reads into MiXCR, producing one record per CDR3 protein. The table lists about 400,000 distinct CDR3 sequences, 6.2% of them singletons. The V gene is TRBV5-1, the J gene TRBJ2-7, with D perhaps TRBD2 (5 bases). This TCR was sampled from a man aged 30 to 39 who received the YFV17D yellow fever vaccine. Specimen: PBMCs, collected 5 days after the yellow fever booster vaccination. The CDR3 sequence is CSSSLAAGRQDHEQYF. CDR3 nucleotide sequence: TGCTCCAGCAGCTTGGCCGCGGGTCGTCAAGACCACGAGCAGTACTTC. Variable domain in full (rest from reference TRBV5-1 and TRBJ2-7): KAGVTQTPRYLIKTRGQQVTLSCSPISGHRSVSWYQQTPGQGLQFLFEYFSETQRNKGNFPGRFSGRQFSNSRSEMNVSTLELGDSALYLCSSSLAAGRQDHEQYFGPGTRLTVT.